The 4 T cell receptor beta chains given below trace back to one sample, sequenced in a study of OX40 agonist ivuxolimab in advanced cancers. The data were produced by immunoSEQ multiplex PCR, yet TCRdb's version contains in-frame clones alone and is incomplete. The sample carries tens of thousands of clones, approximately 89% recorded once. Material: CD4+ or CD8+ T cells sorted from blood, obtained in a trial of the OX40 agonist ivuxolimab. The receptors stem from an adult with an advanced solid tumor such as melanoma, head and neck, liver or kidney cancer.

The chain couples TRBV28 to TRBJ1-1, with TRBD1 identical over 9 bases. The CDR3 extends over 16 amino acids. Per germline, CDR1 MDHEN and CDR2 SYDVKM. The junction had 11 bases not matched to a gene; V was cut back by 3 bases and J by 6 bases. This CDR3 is CASSLVGQGFWAEAFF. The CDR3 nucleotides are TGTGCCAGCAGTTTGGTGGGACAGGGCTTTTGGGCTGAAGCTTTCTTT.

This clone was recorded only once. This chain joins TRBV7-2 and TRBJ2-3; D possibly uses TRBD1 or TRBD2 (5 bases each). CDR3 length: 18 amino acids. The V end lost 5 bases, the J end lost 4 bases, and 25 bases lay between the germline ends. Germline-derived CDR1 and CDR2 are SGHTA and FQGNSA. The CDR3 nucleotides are TGTGCCAGCAGCGGAGCGTCGGGGCGGTACTACTTGCCAGATACGCAGTATTTT. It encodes CASSGASGRYYLPDTQYF.

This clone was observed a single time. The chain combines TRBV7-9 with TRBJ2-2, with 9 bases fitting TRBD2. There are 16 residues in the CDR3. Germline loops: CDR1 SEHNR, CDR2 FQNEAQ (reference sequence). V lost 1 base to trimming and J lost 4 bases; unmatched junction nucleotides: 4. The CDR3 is CASSLVSGSGTGELFF. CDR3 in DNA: TGTGCCAGCAGCTTAGTTAGCGGGAGCGGCACCGGGGAGCTGTTTTTT.

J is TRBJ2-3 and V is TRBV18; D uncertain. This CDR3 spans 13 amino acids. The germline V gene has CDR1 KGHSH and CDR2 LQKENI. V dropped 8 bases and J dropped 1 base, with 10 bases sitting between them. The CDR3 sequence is CASALDGTDTQYF. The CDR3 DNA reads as TGTGCCAGCGCCCTAGACGGCACAGATACGCAGTATTTT. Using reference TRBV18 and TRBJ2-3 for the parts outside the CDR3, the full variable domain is NAGVMQNPRHLVRRRGQEARLRCSPMKGHSHVYWYRQLPEEGLKFMVYLQKENIIDESGMPKERFSAEFPKEGPSILRIQQVVRGDSAAYFCASALDGTDTQYFGPGTRLTVL.